These 17 T cell receptor beta chains were all obtained from the same sample, sequenced in a study of identical twins. TCRdb passed the 5' RACE reads through MiXCR, listing each CDR3 protein once. The sample yields around 490,000 distinct CDR3 sequences, roughly an eighth seen once. The data also belong to a second study, concerning yellow fever vaccine responses in identical twins.

Sequences were obtained from CD4+ T cells sorted from blood. These receptor sequences come from a woman younger than 35 in good health.

The rearrangement links TRBV20-1 to TRBJ2-3, with 8 positions matching TRBD2. Germline V CDR1 and CDR2: DFQATT, SNEGSKA (reference sequence). Germline trimming cut 3 bases from V and 10 bases from J; bases unmatched to any gene: 12. This CDR3 contains 14 residues. The CDR3 bases are TGCAGTGCTAGGAGGACTAGCCCACGGGGCGCGCAGTATTTT. Its protein is CSARRTSPRGAQYF.

CDR3 sequence reads: CASSQAGRSTGELFF. In nucleotides, the CDR3 is TGTGCCAGCAGCCAAGCTGGGAGGTCCACCGGGGAGCTGTTTTTT. The chain is built from TRBV14 and TRBJ2-2, with D possibly being TRBD2 (6 bases). The CDR3 has 15 amino acids. Trimming took off 1 base at V and 4 bases at J, with 10 bases between the two ends. In germline, CDR1 is SGHDN, CDR2 FVKESK.

This clonotype has a handful of counts. DNA of the CDR3: TGTGCCAGCAGCCCTCCCGGAACAAACTATGGCTACACCTTC. This gives the protein CASSPPGTNYGYTF. This rearrangement joins TRBV5-4 to TRBJ1-2; D remains ambiguous. The V gene lost 4 bases and the J gene lost 2 bases, with 12 bases spanning the gap. The CDR3 spans 14 residues. The germline V gene has CDR1 SGHNT and CDR2 YYREEE (reference sequence).

J is TRBJ1-5 and V is TRBV2; 8 bases are a match to TRBD1. CDR1 is SNHLY, CDR2 FYNNEI, per germline. V shed 1 base, J shed 1 base, and the junction held 0 bases outside the gene matches. This CDR3 has 15 amino acids. CDR3 loop: CASSEGTGSNQPQHF. As DNA, the CDR3 is TGTGCCAGCAGTGAAGGGACAGGGAGCAATCAGCCCCAGCATTTT.

The chain has TRBV4-3 and TRBJ2-3; D may be TRBD1 or TRBD2 (5 bases each). CDR1 is LGHNA, CDR2 YSLEER, per germline. This CDR3 spans 16 amino acids. The V end lost 1 base, the J end lost 2 bases, and 13 bases lay between the germline ends. For the CDR3, the DNA is TGCGCCAGCAGCCAAGCGAGGGGCCGACTCACAGATACGCAGTATTTT. Encoded protein: CASSQARGRLTDTQYF.

This clonotype was observed a handful of times. The chain employs TRBV7-2 and TRBJ2-5; D might be TRBD1 or TRBD2, each matching 6 bases. V lost 6 bases and J lost 2, with 10 bases in between. The CDR3 length is 13 residues. Germline V gene data show CDR1 as SGHTA and CDR2 as FQGNSA. The DNA for the CDR3 is TGTGCCAGCAGGGGGGGCTTACAAGAGACCCAGTACTTC. It encodes CASRGGLQETQYF.

This clonotype was seen more than once but under ten times. J is TRBJ2-4 and V is TRBV5-6; 12 bases align to TRBD2. J was trimmed by 4 bases and V by 4 bases; bases with no gene match: 6. The CDR3 loop spans 16 amino acids. CDR1 SGHDT and CDR2 YYEEEE come from the germline V gene. The CDR3: CASSTRLAGEKNIQYF. CDR3 sequence (DNA): TGTGCCAGCAGCACCAGACTAGCGGGAGAGAAAAACATTCAGTACTTC.

This clonotype was recorded many times. V and J are TRBV7-2 and TRBJ1-1, with no clear D. Trimming left V 3 bases short and J 2 bases short, with 7 bases between. The CDR3 extends over 13 amino acids. Germline CDR1 and CDR2: SGHTA and FQGNSA. CDR3 nucleotides: TGTGCCAGCAGCTTGCAGAGAAACACTGAAGCTTTCTTT. It encodes CASSLQRNTEAFF.

At least ten counts were recorded for this clonotype. CDR3 loop: CASSTTGTGANVLTF. The CDR3 DNA sequence: TGCGCCAGCAGCACAACAGGGACTGGGGCCAACGTCCTGACTTTC. This chain connects TRBV5-1 to TRBJ2-6; tentative D call: TRBD1 (6 bases). V lost 4 bases to trimming and J lost 2 bases, with 10 bases between them. Germline-derived CDR1 and CDR2 are SGHRS and YFSETQ. The CDR3 extends over 15 amino acids.

The table lists this clonotype with many counts. V is TRBV24-1 and J is TRBJ2-1, with TRBD1 matching over 7 bases. The CDR3 covers 16 residues. V lost 3 bases, J lost 2 bases, and 6 bases stayed unmatched. Germline V gene lookup returns CDR1 KGHDR and CDR2 SFDVKD. CDR3 in DNA: TGTGCCACCAGTGATCACAGACAGGGACCCTACAATGAGCAGTTCTTC. Encoded protein: CATSDHRQGPYNEQFF.

The chain recombines TRBV11-3 with TRBJ2-1; 11 positions agree with TRBD2. The CDR3 is made up of 14 amino acids. Trimming cost V 6 bases and J 6 bases; bases outside gene matches: 4. Looked up from germline, CDR1 is SGHNT and CDR2 is YENEEA. The CDR3 coding sequence is TGTGCCAGCAGTCGACTAGCGGGGTCCAATGAGCAGTTCTTC. Its translation: CASSRLAGSNEQFF.

The rearrangement joins TRBV5-4 to TRBJ1-1, with D hard to call. The V gene's germline CDR1 is SGHNT and CDR2 YYREEE (reference sequence). The CDR3 has 16 residues. Trimming shortened V by 0 bases and J by 5 bases, and 17 bases separated the two germline ends. The CDR3 region has the DNA TGTGCCAGCAGCTTGGGCGGGAAAAATGGGAGGACTGAAGCTTTCTTT. Translating it yields CASSLGGKNGRTEAFF.

This clonotype was seen many times. The gene calls are TRBV12-3 or TRBV12-4 and TRBJ2-2; 10 nucleotides agree with TRBD2. The CDR3 covers 18 residues. V dropped 5 bases and J dropped 4; count of bases not matched to a gene: 13. CDR3 sequence: CASSPHERGGLGTGELFF. DNA of the CDR3: TGTGCCAGCAGTCCCCACGAGCGGGGGGGCCTTGGCACCGGGGAGCTGTTTTTT.

The chain recombines TRBV10-3 with TRBJ2-4; D is perhaps TRBD1 (5 bases). Germline CDR1 ENHRY, CDR2 SYGVKD. V was shortened by 4 bases and J by 6 bases, with 10 bases between the two germline ends. The CDR3 totals 13 residues. DNA for the CDR3: TGTGCCATCAGTGTAAATAGGGGAAACATTCAGTACTTC. Translation gives CAISVNRGNIQYF.

J is TRBJ2-7 and V is TRBV11-1, with no clear D. Looked up from germline, CDR1 is SGHAT and CDR2 is FQDESV (reference sequence). Between the trimmed V and J ends, which lost 1 base and 0 bases, there was a span of 19 bases. CDR3 length: 18 amino acids. As DNA, the CDR3 is TGTGCCAGCAGCTTAGATTGGATGGCACCCGTCACCTCCTACGAGCAGTACTTC. It yields the protein CASSLDWMAPVTSYEQYF.

V usage is TRBV24-1 and J usage is TRBJ1-5; no reliable D call. The germline CDR1 and CDR2 sequences are KGHDR and SFDVKD. The CDR3 loop spans 11 amino acids. Trimming removed 9 bases from V and 7 bases from J, with 9 bases in between. CDR3 amino acids: CATRRRQPQHF. The CDR3 DNA reads TGTGCCACCCGTCGAAGGCAGCCCCAGCATTTT.

V gene TRBV7-2 combines with J gene TRBJ2-7; weak D call: TRBD1 (6 bases). Germline CDR1 and CDR2: SGHTA and FQGNSA. CDR3 length: 16 residues. The ends were cut back, 1 base at V and 6 bases at J, with 19 bases in the middle. In DNA form, the CDR3 reads TGTGCCAGCAGCTTAGGGGGAACAGGGCGGGCCGGCGAGCAGTACTTC. This encodes CASSLGGTGRAGEQYF.